The sample holds one count of the clone carrying this T cell receptor (beta chain). A multiplex PCR was run with 60 Vbeta primers and 13 Jbeta primers. TCRdb's table, derived via immunoSEQ multiplex PCR, lists solely in-frame clones and lacks some. The sample shows over 150,000 clones, over 75% of them seen only once. The data were obtained in a study of cytomegalovirus exposure and HLA in healthy donors. The germline CDR1 and CDR2 sequences are LGHNA and YNFKEQ. V lost 2 bases, J lost 7 bases, and 6 bases stayed unmatched. The CDR3 runs to 15 residues. The sample was PBMCs. The rearrangement uses TRBV4-2 and TRBJ2-1, with 9 positions matching TRBD2. The clonotype originates from a boy aged 2-9 years in good health and CMV-seronegative. Here the CDR3 DNA reads TGTGCCAGCAGCCAACGTTTAGCGGGGGAGAATGAGCAGTTCTTC. It codes for CASSQRLAGENEQFF.